Listed below are T cell receptor beta chains from one sample, sequenced in a study of blood T cells in healthy people across ages. MiXCR, run by TCRdb on the 5' RACE reads, gives a single entry per CDR3 protein. The sample lists approximately 770,000 distinct CDR3 sequences; roughly 64% were seen once. The sample taken for sequencing was blood. The receptors here all came from a man under 40 in good health. Each CDR3 is given with its conserved first and last residue. The order of the fields is D gene, clone size, V gene, J gene, CDR3 DNA, CDR3 protein. D genes are given only for firm matches. A clone size is listed for some rows: how often the clone was seen (once, few, many), or a class if it is expanded.

>NA|few|TRBV25-1|TRBJ1-2
TGTGCCAGCAGTGAGCGGGGCAGGACAAACTATGGCTACACCTTC
CASSERGRTNYGYTF
>NA|NA|TRBV5-1|TRBJ1-6
TGCGCCAGCAGCCTGGACGGATTTGGGGGTTCACCCCTCCACTTT
CASSLDGFGGSPLHF
>NA|NA|TRBV14|TRBJ2-3
TGTGCCAGCAGCTTGACGGTTTCAGCAGTCACAGATACGCAGTATTTT
CASSLTVSAVTDTQYF
>NA|NA|TRBV10-3|TRBJ1-1
TGCGCCATCAGTGAGTCCTCTGAAGCTTTCTTT
CAISESSEAFF
>TRBD1|few|TRBV12-3/TRBV12-4|TRBJ1-4
TGTGCCAGCAGTTCCCCGGGACAGGGTAATGAGAAACTGTTTTTT
CASSSPGQGNEKLFF
>TRBD1|NA|TRBV12-3/TRBV12-4|TRBJ2-1
TGTGCCAGCAGCCGGGGACAGGGAGGTTACGAGCAGTTCTTC
CASSRGQGGYEQFF
>TRBD2|few|TRBV18|TRBJ2-1
TGTGCCAGCTCACCGAGGATTAGCGGGAGGGCCGATGAGCAGTTCTTC
CASSPRISGRADEQFF
>TRBD2|few|TRBV11-2|TRBJ2-7
TGTGCCAGCAGCTTAAGAGTATCCGGGGGGAGGGAGCAGTACTTC
CASSLRVSGGREQYF
>NA|NA|TRBV20-1|TRBJ2-1
TGCAGTGCTAGAGATGATGGCGGGGGCCTGATTGAGCAGTTCTTC
CSARDDGGGLIEQFF
>NA|NA|TRBV20-1|TRBJ1-1
TGCAGTGCTAGTTATCTGGGGGGGACGTTCGTCACTGAAGCTTTCTTT
CSASYLGGTFVTEAFF
>TRBD2|few|TRBV3-1|TRBJ2-2
TGTGCCAGCAGCCGCGGGGGTCGAACCGGGGAGCTGTTTTTT
CASSRGGRTGELFF
>NA|NA|TRBV10-3|TRBJ2-1
TGTGCCATCAGTTGGGACCACAATGACAATGAGCAGTTCTTC
CAISWDHNDNEQFF
>NA|NA|TRBV4-2|TRBJ2-7
TGTGCCAGCAGCCAAACTGCGGACGGTATCTACGAGCAGTACTTC
CASSQTADGIYEQYF
>NA|few|TRBV27|TRBJ2-1
TGTGCCAGCAGTTTAAGGACGTTGGGCATAGCTGTACAAAATGAGCAGTTCTTC
CASSLRTLGIAVQNEQFF
>TRBD1|once|TRBV7-2|TRBJ2-4
TGTGTCAGCTCTTGGACAGGGAGTGGGCAGTACTTC
CVSSWTGSGQYF
>TRBD1|NA|TRBV18|TRBJ1-5
TGTGCCAGCTCACCTGGGACAGGGGGCCGTCAGCCCCAGCATTTT
CASSPGTGGRQPQHF
>TRBD1|NA|TRBV27|TRBJ2-7
TGTGCCAGCCGACGGACAGGGACCTACGAGCAGTACTTC
CASRRTGTYEQYF
>NA|NA|TRBV25-1|TRBJ1-1
TGTGCCAGCAGTGACGGGGGCGCCCCCCCGATGAACACTGAAGCTTTCTTT
CASSDGGAPPMNTEAFF
>NA|NA|TRBV21-1|TRBJ1-4
TGTGCCAGCAGCGACCCAAGGGCAGAAAAACTGTTTTTT
CASSDPRAEKLFF
>TRBD1|once|TRBV15|TRBJ2-6
TGTGCCACCGGCTGGACAGGGGGCTCTGGGGCCAACGTCCTGACTTTC
CATGWTGGSGANVLTF
>NA|few|TRBV21-1|TRBJ2-7
TGTGCCAGCATCGGGCAGAGGACAGGGTCATACGAGCAGTACTTC
CASIGQRTGSYEQYF
>TRBD2|NA|TRBV5-1|TRBJ2-3
TGCGCCAGCAGCGGGGGACTAGCGGGGTCAGATACGCAGTATTTT
CASSGGLAGSDTQYF
>TRBD2|few|TRBV11-2|TRBJ2-5
TGTGCCAGCGATCTAGCGGGAGCCTACCAAGAGACCCAGTACTTC
CASDLAGAYQETQYF
>NA|few|TRBV25-1|TRBJ1-1
TGTGCCAGCACTAACCGGGGGCCCACTGAAGCTTTCTTT
CASTNRGPTEAFF
>NA|NA|TRBV6-6|TRBJ2-3
TGTGCCAGCAACGCGGCCGGGGTAGCAGATACGCAGTATTTT
CASNAAGVADTQYF
>NA|NA|TRBV2|TRBJ2-1
TGTGCCAGCACTGGCCTATTAAGGGAAGAGCAGTTCTTC
CASTGLLREEQFF
>NA|NA|TRBV30|TRBJ2-7
TGTGCCTGTGGGGCTATCTACGAGCAGTACTTC
CACGAIYEQYF
>NA|NA|TRBV20-1|TRBJ2-5
TGCAGTGCTAGGGGGATGGGAGAGACCCAGTACTTC
CSARGMGETQYF
>TRBD2|few|TRBV20-1|TRBJ2-3
TGCAGTGCTCCCCCCGGGGGGGCGTCAGATACGCAGTATTTT
CSAPPGGASDTQYF
>TRBD2|NA|TRBV9|TRBJ2-1
TGTGCCAGCAGCGTGGGTCCCGGGACTAGCCCTCCCCGTGAGCAGTTCTTC
CASSVGPGTSPPREQFF
>NA|many|TRBV21-1|TRBJ2-5
TGTGCCAGCAGTGATGAAGAGACCCAGTACTTC
CASSDEETQYF
>NA|NA|TRBV2|TRBJ2-4
TGTGCCAGCAGTGACGCAGGGTTCATTGGAAACATTCAGTACTTC
CASSDAGFIGNIQYF
>TRBD2|NA|TRBV15|TRBJ2-2
TGTGCCACCAGCAGGGGATTACTAGCGGGGGGGACCGGGGAGCTGTTTTTT
CATSRGLLAGGTGELFF
>TRBD1|many|TRBV7-9|TRBJ2-5
TGTGCCAGCAGATCTGTACAGGGGGGCCCGGTACGGGAGACCCAGTACTTC
CASRSVQGGPVRETQYF
>TRBD2|NA|TRBV5-1|TRBJ2-1
TGCGCCAGCAGCTTGGAAGGGACTAGCGGGATCGATGAGCAGTTCTTC
CASSLEGTSGIDEQFF
>TRBD2|few|TRBV7-3|TRBJ2-3
TGTGCCAGCAGCTTAGGAGCGGGAGGGCCGATGGATACGCAGTATTTT
CASSLGAGGPMDTQYF
>NA|once|TRBV7-8|TRBJ2-5
TGTGCCAGCAGCTCACCCACCAACCCTTTCCAAGAGACCCAGTACTTC
CASSSPTNPFQETQYF
>NA|NA|TRBV5-1|TRBJ1-1
TGCGCCAGCAGCCCCTCCGGGACCGACACTGAAGCTTTCTTT
CASSPSGTDTEAFF
>NA|few|TRBV20-1|TRBJ2-7
TGCAGTGCCAGCAACCAATACGAGCAGTACTTC
CSASNQYEQYF
>NA|few|TRBV4-3|TRBJ2-7
TGCGCCAGCAGCCAAGGCGAGGGAGCGCAACATGAGCAGTACTTC
CASSQGEGAQHEQYF
>TRBD1|few|TRBV5-1|TRBJ2-7
TGCGCCAGCAGCACGGGACAGACCTACGAGCAGTACTTC
CASSTGQTYEQYF
>NA|NA|TRBV2|TRBJ2-3
TGTGCCAGCAGTGGAGAGCGGCGCGCTAGCACAGATACGCAGTATTTT
CASSGERRASTDTQYF
>NA|few|TRBV20-1|TRBJ2-7
TGCAGTGCCCTCAGGGGTAACGAGCAGTACTTC
CSALRGNEQYF
>TRBD1|NA|TRBV20-1|TRBJ1-4
TGCAGTGCTAGAGATGTTGGGACAGGACCCGAAAAACTGTTTTTT
CSARDVGTGPEKLFF
>TRBD1|NA|TRBV7-2|TRBJ2-1
TGTGCCAGCAGCGTACAGGGGTATGAGCAGTTCTTC
CASSVQGYEQFF
>NA|NA|TRBV6-6|TRBJ2-7
TGTGCCAGCAGTCCCAACAGCGCTACCTACGAGCAGTACTTC
CASSPNSATYEQYF
>NA|NA|TRBV12-3/TRBV12-4|TRBJ1-1
TGTGCCAGCAGTTTCGGGGATAGACTTGAAGCTTTCTTT
CASSFGDRLEAFF
>NA|NA|TRBV5-4|TRBJ1-1
TGTGCCAGCAGCCCCGCGGGGGCGAGGGCCCACACTGAAGCTTTCTTT
CASSPAGARAHTEAFF
>NA|few|TRBV3-1|TRBJ1-1
TGTGCCAGCAGACGCCAGTCGCAGAAGAACACTGAAGCTTTCTTT
CASRRQSQKNTEAFF
>NA|once|TRBV4-2|TRBJ2-7
TGTGCCAGCAGCCAAACCCGGACCATCTACGAGCAGTACTTC
CASSQTRTIYEQYF
>TRBD2|NA|TRBV5-1|TRBJ2-1
TGCGCCAGCAGCCTAACCCTGACTAGCGGGAGTACTAATGAGCAGTTCTTC
CASSLTLTSGSTNEQFF
>TRBD1|NA|TRBV20-1|TRBJ2-3
TGCAGTGCTAGGGCAGGGGGCTTCACAGATACGCAGTATTTT
CSARAGGFTDTQYF
>TRBD1|NA|TRBV7-2|TRBJ1-2
TGTGCCAGCAGCTTAAATGGGCAGGGGGCGCTTTATGGCTACACCTTC
CASSLNGQGALYGYTF